The clone carrying this T cell receptor (beta chain) appeared once. Its cognate antigen is unknown. The data originate from a study of cytomegalovirus exposure and HLA in healthy donors. PCR amplification relied on 60 Vbeta primers (plus 13 Jbeta primers). Profiling relied on immunoSEQ multiplex PCR, and the TCRdb table lists in-frame clones only, not all of them. Of 160,000 or so clones listed, around three quarters are singletons. The CDR3 sequence is 15 residues long. Looked up from germline, CDR1 is MNHEY and CDR2 is SMNVEV (reference sequence). Trimming removed 0 bases at V and 2 bases at J, with 8 bases between. Findings and caveats of the study: The study listed under 200 cytomegalovirus-associated TCR beta chains. Per published reports, the classifier diagnosed cytomegalovirus status with high specificity and sensitivity. When analyzed later, a missense DCLRE1C variant was found to be linked to TCR beta V- and J-gene trimming.

Sequencing was performed on PBMCs. The chain recombines TRBV27 with TRBJ2-1, with D tentatively TRBD1 (5 bases). The TCR sequence derives from a man aged 40-49 years in good health and CMV-seronegative. The CDR3 nucleotides read TGTGCCAGCAGTTTATCAGGGGTTGCCTACAATGAGCAGTTCTTC. Its protein product is CASSLSGVAYNEQFF.